The present T cell receptor (beta chain) was sequenced within a study of cytomegalovirus exposure and HLA in healthy donors. Findings and limits, study-wide: Associated with cytomegalovirus, according to the listing, were 150 to 200 TCR beta chains. In the approximately 120 validation repertoires, a later analysis found that first-cohort TCR clusters tended to co-occur.

It was the roughly 110-subject validation cohort, separate from the roughly 700-subject first cohort, to which the donors belonged. Sequenced by immunoSEQ multiplex PCR; TCRdb stores in-frame clones only, minus some. The repertoire holds some 110,000 clones, with about nine tenths as singletons. The ends were cut back, 2 bases at V and 8 bases at J, with 9 bases in the middle. Germline V lookup: CDR1 MNHEY, CDR2 SVGAGI. The CDR3 extends over 12 amino acids. On this clone: Its cognate antigen is unknown.

The V gene is TRBV6-5, the J gene TRBJ1-2; tentative D call: TRBD1 (5 bases). The origin of this receptor is a man between 18 and 35 years old in good health and CMV-seropositive. The sample consisted of PBMCs. The CDR3 region has the DNA TGTGCCAGCAGTTACAGGGGCGGAGGCTACACCTTC. Its protein product is CASSYRGGGYTF.